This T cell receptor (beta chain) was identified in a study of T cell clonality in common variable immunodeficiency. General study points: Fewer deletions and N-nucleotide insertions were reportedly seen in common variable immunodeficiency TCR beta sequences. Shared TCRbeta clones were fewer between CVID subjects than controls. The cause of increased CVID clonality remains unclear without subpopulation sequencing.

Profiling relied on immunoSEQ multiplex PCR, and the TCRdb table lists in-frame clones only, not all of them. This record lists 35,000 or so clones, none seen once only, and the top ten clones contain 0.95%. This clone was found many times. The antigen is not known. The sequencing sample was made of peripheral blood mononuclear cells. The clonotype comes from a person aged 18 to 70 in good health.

CDR3 bases read: TGTGCCAGCAGTTTAGCGCAGGGGACTGAA. It yields the protein CASSLAQGTE. The whole CDR3 protein is CASSLAQGTEAFF. The V gene is TRBV12-3 or TRBV12-4, the J gene TRBJ1-1; TRBD1 is a possible D gene (6 bases). The sequenced fragment ends 3 residues before the CDR3 boundary, so the rest is inferred from the germline J gene. The length of the CDR3 is 13 residues. V was pared by 0 bases and J by 5 bases, with 7 bases between.